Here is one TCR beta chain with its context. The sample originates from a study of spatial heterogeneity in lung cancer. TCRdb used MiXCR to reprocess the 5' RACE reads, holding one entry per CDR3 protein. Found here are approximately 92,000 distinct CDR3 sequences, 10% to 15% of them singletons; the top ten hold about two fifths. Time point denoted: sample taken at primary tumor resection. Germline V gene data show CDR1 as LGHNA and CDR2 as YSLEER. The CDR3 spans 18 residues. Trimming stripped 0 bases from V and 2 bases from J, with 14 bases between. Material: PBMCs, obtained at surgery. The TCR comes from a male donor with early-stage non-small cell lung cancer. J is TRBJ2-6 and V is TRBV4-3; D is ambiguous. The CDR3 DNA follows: TGCGCCAGCAGCCAAGATTTAGGGCTCTCGACTGGGGCCAACGTCCTGACTTTC. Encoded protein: CASSQDLGLSTGANVLTF.